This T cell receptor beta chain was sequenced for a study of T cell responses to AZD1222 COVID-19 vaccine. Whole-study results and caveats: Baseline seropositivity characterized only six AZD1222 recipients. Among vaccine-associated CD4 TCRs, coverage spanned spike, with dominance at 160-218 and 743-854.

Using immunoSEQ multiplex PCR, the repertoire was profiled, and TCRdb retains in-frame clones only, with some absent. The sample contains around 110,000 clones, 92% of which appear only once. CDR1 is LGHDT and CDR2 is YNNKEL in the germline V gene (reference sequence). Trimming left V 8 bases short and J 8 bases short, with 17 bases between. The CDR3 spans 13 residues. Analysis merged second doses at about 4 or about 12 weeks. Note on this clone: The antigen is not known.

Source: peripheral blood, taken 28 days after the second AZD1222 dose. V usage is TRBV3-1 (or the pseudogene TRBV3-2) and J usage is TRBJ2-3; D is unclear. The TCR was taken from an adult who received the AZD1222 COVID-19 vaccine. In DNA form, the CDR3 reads TGTGCCAGCCCCCTACTCGAACGTTGTACGCAGTATTTT. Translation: CASPLLERCTQYF.